This TCR beta chain comes out of a study of OX40 agonist ivuxolimab in advanced cancers. Describing the broader study: Ivuxolimab, which targeted the costimulatory receptor OX40 (CD134), was an agonistic, fully human IgG2 monoclonal antibody. Peripheral TCRbeta sequencing aimed to test whether ivuxolimab altered TCR sequence diversity and caused clonal T-cell expansion. Of the approximately 50 dose-escalation patients, hepatocellular carcinoma was present in roughly 19, melanoma in around 15, renal cell carcinoma in 9 and head and neck cancer in 9. The monotherapy dose-escalation portion (N = 52 patients) of the phase I ivuxolimab trial is reported in the paper. Three dose-escalation patients achieved partial responses, one with hepatocellular carcinoma and two with cutaneous melanoma. Intravenous ivuxolimab was administered to patients every 2 weeks at six dose levels: 0.01, 0.1, 0.3, 1.5, 3 and 10 mg/kg. Patients were allowed to have had prior anti-PD-1, anti-PD-L1 or anti-CTLA-4 therapy, and approximately 40% of the dose-escalation patients had been treated with checkpoint inhibitors. In the dose-escalation cohort, roughly four fifths of patients were male, and the mean age was approximately 64 years, with a range of about 23 to 85.

From the cysteine through the phenylalanine, the CDR3 covers 13 amino acids. Only CDR3 DNA remains: 39 bases, in frame from the first base. Germline trimming amounts to 4 bases on V and 10 bases on J, with 3 as the count of junction bases outside the gene matches. The germline V gene encodes CDR1 PRHDT and CDR2 FYEKMQ (reference sequence). About this clone itself: Its specific antigen is unknown. There are no base qualities to consult, and no much larger clone falls within one base.

Genomic DNA was isolated from the sorted cells so that the TCRbeta CDR3 region could be sequenced. The immunoSEQ Assay was used for sequencing of TCRbeta CDR3 regions. Drawn from immuneACCESS, this table holds only the in-frame rearrangements with V and J called that TCRdb kept. Clones are partly lost; checked studies trace under half to an unresolved V gene and leave the rest unexplained. For this sample the table gives approximately 77,000 clones, of which 92% were detected only once. The top ten clones comprise around 10% of the sample. Patients with a history of autoimmune disease or receiving systemic immunosuppression were excluded from the trial. Peripheral blood for TCR sequencing was drawn from every dose cohort at baseline, at cycle 4 day 1 and at cycle 7 day 1. Samples were obtained from an open-label, multicenter, first-in-human phase I dose-escalation trial of ivuxolimab. Adults with locally advanced or metastatic head and neck squamous cell, hepatocellular, melanoma or renal cell carcinoma were enrolled in the trial. CD4+ and CD8+ T cells were sorted separately from peripheral blood before TCR sequencing.

Study-wide findings and limitations: Partial responders in the 0.1-3.0 mg/kg groups had among the lowest normalized peripheral clonal expansion, especially among CD8+ T cells. Which antigens the clonally expanded peripheral T cells were specific for was not determined. Low levels of normalized T-cell clonal expansion were also shown by some nonresponding patients. Clonal expansion of both CD4+ and CD8+ blood T cells was observed from baseline to week 6 at doses 0.1 to 3.0 mg/kg. After ivuxolimab, CD8+ T cells had more expanded clones than CD4+ T cells on average.

The sample was CD4+ or CD8+ T cells sorted from blood, taken in a trial of the OX40 agonist ivuxolimab. The chain couples TRBV13 to TRBJ2-7, with 14 central nucleotides matching TRBD2. This clonotype originated in an adult with an advanced solid tumor such as melanoma, head and neck, liver or kidney cancer. In nucleotides, the sequence is TGTGCCAGCAGCTCCGGACTAGCGGGGGGTCAGTACTTC. Translated, this gives CASSSGLAGGQYF.